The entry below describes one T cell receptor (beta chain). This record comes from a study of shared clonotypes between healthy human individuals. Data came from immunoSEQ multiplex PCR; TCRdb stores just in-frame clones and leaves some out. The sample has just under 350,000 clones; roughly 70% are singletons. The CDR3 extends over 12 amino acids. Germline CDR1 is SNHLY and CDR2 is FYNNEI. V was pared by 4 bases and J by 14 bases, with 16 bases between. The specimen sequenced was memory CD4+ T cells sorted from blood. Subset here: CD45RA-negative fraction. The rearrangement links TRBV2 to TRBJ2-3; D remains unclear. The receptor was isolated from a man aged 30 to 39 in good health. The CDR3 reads CASSGVALLPYF. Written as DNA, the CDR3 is TGTGCCAGCAGTGGGGTGGCCCTACTCCCGTATTTT.